These 7 T cell receptor beta chains were all obtained from the same sample, sequenced in a study of cytomegalovirus exposure and HLA in healthy donors. Assay: immunoSEQ multiplex PCR; the TCRdb copy retains only in-frame clones and omits some. The table lists 95,000 to 150,000 clones, over 75% of them singletons. The specimen was PBMCs. These receptors were taken from a woman younger than 35 in good health and CMV-seropositive.

The V call is TRBV27, the J call TRBJ2-3; possible D gene TRBD1, 6 bases. V dropped 3 bases and J dropped 4 bases, with 17 bases sitting between them. This CDR3 region has 16 residues. Germline CDR1 is MNHEY and CDR2 is SMNVEV (reference sequence). CDR3 amino acids: CASSFGTRRAADTQYF. The CDR3 coding sequence is TGTGCCAGCAGTTTCGGGACACGCCGAGCTGCAGATACGCAGTATTTT.

This rearrangement joins TRBV29-1 to TRBJ2-1; 8 nucleotides align to TRBD1. Germline CDR1 reads SQVTM; CDR2 reads ANQGSEA. The junction had 10 bases not matched to a gene; V was cut back by 0 bases and J by 6 bases. This CDR3 has 16 amino acids. CDR3 nucleotides: TGCAGCGTTGAAGATCAAGGACAGGGAGCTTTCAATGAGCAGTTCTTC. Its protein is CSVEDQGQGAFNEQFF.

This clone was counted a single time. This chain connects TRBV5-1 to TRBJ1-3; 8 positions agree with TRBD1. CDR3 length: 17 residues. J was trimmed by 2 bases and V by 0 bases; bases with no gene match: 7. CDR1 is SGHRS, CDR2 YFSETQ, per germline. The CDR3 reads CASSLVGQGLTGNTIYF. CDR3 DNA sequence: TGCGCCAGCAGCTTGGTAGGACAGGGACTCACTGGAAACACCATATATTTT.

V usage is TRBV5-8 and J usage is TRBJ2-5; D not resolved. V was trimmed by 2 bases and J by 5 bases, leaving 16 bases between them. CDR1 is SGHTS, CDR2 YDEGEE, per germline. The CDR3 contains 15 residues. The CDR3 region has the DNA TGTGCCAGCAGCTTCTACAGTGTCCCCAGGGAGACCCAGTACTTC. Residues: CASSFYSVPRETQYF. Combining the CDR3 with reference TRBV5-8 and TRBJ2-5 gives the whole variable domain EAGVTQSPTHLIKTRGQQATLRCSPISGHTSVYWYQQALGLGLQFLLWYDEGEERNRGNFPPRFSGRQFPNYSSELNVNALELEDSALYLCASSFYSVPRETQYFGPGTRLLVL.

This clone was recorded a few times. The chain employs TRBV4-1 and TRBJ2-7, with 11 bases lining up with TRBD2. Germline CDR1 MGHRA, CDR2 YSYEKL. The CDR3 runs 16 residues. V gave up 3 bases and J gave up 4 bases; unmatched junction bases: 8. This CDR3 is CASSHDSGRARYEQYF. DNA for the CDR3: TGCGCCAGCAGCCATGATAGCGGGAGGGCCCGGTACGAGCAGTACTTC.

The chain couples TRBV9 to TRBJ2-1, with TRBD2 as a possible D gene (5 bases). CDR1 and CDR2 from the germline V gene are SGDLS and YYNGEE. This CDR3 contains 16 residues. The V end was cut by 4 bases, the J end by 0 bases, with 14 bases between. CDR3 sequence reads: CASSPIAGNSYNEQFF. The CDR3 bases are TGTGCCAGCAGCCCTATTGCGGGCAACTCCTACAATGAGCAGTTCTTC.

The gene calls are TRBV5-1 and TRBJ2-5; D is unresolved. Germline CDR1 reads SGHRS; CDR2 reads YFSETQ. The V gene lost 1 base and the J gene lost 2 bases, with 9 bases spanning the gap. The CDR3 spans 14 residues. The CDR3 reads CASSLTAGQETQYF. The DNA of the CDR3 is TGCGCCAGCAGCTTGACTGCAGGTCAAGAGACCCAGTACTTC. Complete variable domain (other parts from reference TRBV5-1 and TRBJ2-5): KAGVTQTPRYLIKTRGQQVTLSCSPISGHRSVSWYQQTPGQGLQFLFEYFSETQRNKGNFPGRFSGRQFSNSRSEMNVSTLELGDSALYLCASSLTAGQETQYFGPGTRLLVL.